Each of the 29 T cell receptor beta chains below was sequenced from the same sample in a study of PD-1 blockade in classical Hodgkin lymphoma. Autologous stem cell transplantation was followed by relapse in every patient, and brentuximab vedotin exposure varied. Sequencing used immunoSEQ multiplex PCR; TCRdb keeps in-frame clones, though not all of them. The repertoire holds roughly 31,000 clones, with about two thirds as singletons. The sample was peripheral blood mononuclear cells (PBMCs), taken before the second cycle of nivolumab. The receptors derive from a human donor with classical Hodgkin lymphoma.

The chain links TRBV5-5 to TRBJ1-4; 9 bases are shared with TRBD1. Losses at the gene ends were 1 base for V and 4 bases for J; bases not matched to a gene: 8. CDR3 length: 17 amino acids. Germline loops: CDR1 SGHKS, CDR2 YYEKEE (reference sequence). CDR3: CASSLRQGVEVNEKLFF. CDR3 DNA: TGTGCCAGCAGCTTGCGACAGGGGGTAGAGGTTAATGAAAAACTGTTTTTT. Variable domain in full (rest from reference TRBV5-5 and TRBJ1-4): DAGVTQSPTHLIKTRGQQVTLRCSPISGHKSVSWYQQVLGQGPQFIFQYYEKEERGRGNFPDRFSARQFPNYSSELNVNALLLGDSALYLCASSLRQGVEVNEKLFFGSGTQLSVL.

The chain is built from TRBV7-2 and TRBJ2-1, with TRBD1 matching 9 bases. V was pared by 5 bases and J by 9 bases, with 11 bases of the junction left unmatched. CDR3 length equals 15 residues. CDR1 and CDR2 from the germline V gene are SGHTA and FQGNSA. CDR3 sequence: CASSAGQGRNGEQFF. CDR3 DNA: TGTGCCAGCAGCGCGGGACAGGGTAGGAATGGTGAGCAGTTCTTC.

The rearrangement uses TRBV14 and TRBJ2-7; 7 positions match TRBD2. The CDR3 consists of 16 residues. From germline, CDR1 is SGHDN and CDR2 FVKESK. After removal of 4 bases from V and 4 bases from J, the junction contained 13 bases not matched to a gene. Written as DNA, the CDR3 is TGTGCCAGCAGCCTGGGGGGGAAGGCCTCCTGGTACGAGCAGTACTTC. It translates to CASSLGGKASWYEQYF.

The gene calls are TRBV28 and TRBJ2-7, with 10 bases fitting TRBD1. The CDR3 length is 14 residues. Germline V gives CDR1 MDHEN, CDR2 SYDVKM. After removal of 6 bases from V and 3 bases from J, the junction contained 5 bases not matched to a gene. The CDR3 is CASSHDRGHYEQYF. The CDR3 coding sequence is TGTGCCAGCAGCCACGACAGGGGGCACTACGAGCAGTACTTC.

V usage is TRBV27 and J usage is TRBJ1-2, with a tentative D call TRBD1 (5 bases). CDR3 length equals 14 residues. Trimming took off 6 bases at V and 7 bases at J, with 18 bases between the two ends. Per the germline V gene, CDR1 is MNHEY and CDR2 is SMNVEV (reference sequence). The CDR3 region is CASSLAWQGGGYTF. The DNA of the CDR3 is TGTGCCAGCAGCCTAGCCTGGCAGGGTGGTGGCTACACCTTC.

V is TRBV27 and J is TRBJ1-2, with 10 bases fitting TRBD1. The V gene end was trimmed by 5 bases and the J gene end by 9 bases; junction bases not matched to a gene: 9. Germline V CDR1 and CDR2: MNHEY, SMNVEV (reference sequence). This CDR3 contains 14 residues. CDR3 sequence: CASSTGQGRYSYTF. CDR3 nucleotides: TGTGCCAGCAGTACGGGACAGGGGAGGTATAGCTACACCTTC.

Judged by abundance, this clone is medium-sized. V and J are TRBV28 and TRBJ2-1; D ambiguous. The CDR3 has 14 amino acids. The V end lost 4 bases, the J end lost 8 bases, and 15 bases lay between the germline ends. Germline V CDR1 and CDR2: MDHEN, SYDVKM. DNA of the CDR3: TGTGCCAGCAGTTGGAATACGGCAGTAGATGAGCAGTTCTTC. The encoded protein is CASSWNTAVDEQFF.

This clone was seen a few times. Other DNA sequences in this specimen translate into the identical CDR3. V usage is TRBV5-8 and J usage is TRBJ2-3; D ambiguous. The CDR3 is made up of 13 amino acids. Germline V gene data show CDR1 as SGHTS and CDR2 as YDEGEE. Trimming took 2 bases from V and 0 from J, leaving 4 bases between them. The CDR3 sequence: CASSFRSTDTQYF. DNA of the CDR3: TGTGCCAGCAGCTTTAGGAGCACAGATACGCAGTATTTT.

The DNA of the CDR3 is TGTGCCAGCTCCCGAGGAGCGGGAGACGAGCAGTACTTC. This codes for CASSRGAGDEQYF. The chain uses TRBV28 and TRBJ2-7; 8 nucleotides agree with TRBD2. CDR1 and CDR2 (germline): MDHEN, SYDVKM. This CDR3 is 13 amino acids long. Trimming removed 8 bases from V and 5 bases from J; junction bases left unmatched: 8.

The V and J genes are TRBV9 and TRBJ1-3, with TRBD1 identical over 7 bases. The CDR3 covers 15 residues. Germline CDR1 SGDLS, CDR2 YYNGEE. V was pared by 0 bases and J by 2 bases, with 2 bases of the junction left unmatched. In DNA, the CDR3 is TGTGCCAGCAGCGTAGACGGGACAGCTGGAAACACCATATATTTT. Translation gives CASSVDGTAGNTIYF.

The table lists this clone with a count of one. The gene calls are TRBV2 and TRBJ1-2; no firm D call. The CDR3 is 13 amino acids. Germline V gene lookup returns CDR1 SNHLY and CDR2 FYNNEI. Between the trimmed V and J ends, which lost 0 bases and 7 bases, there was a span of 9 bases. The CDR3 DNA reads as TGTGCCAGCAGTGAAGCGGCGGGTTCTGGCTACACCTTC. Protein sequence: CASSEAAGSGYTF. Drawing the rest from reference TRBV2 and TRBJ1-2, the complete variable domain is EPEVTQTPSHQVTQMGQEVILRCVPISNHLYFYWYRQILGQKVEFLVSFYNNEISEKSEIFDDQFSVERPDGSNFTLKIRSTKLEDSAMYFCASSEAAGSGYTFGSGTRLTVV.

The J gene is TRBJ2-3, the V gene TRBV5-1; 11 positions match TRBD2. The CDR3 is made up of 18 amino acids. CDR1 is SGHRS and CDR2 is YFSETQ in the germline V gene. Trimming cost V 4 bases and J 9 bases; bases outside gene matches: 19. Here the CDR3 reads CASSPEGVAGGPPLTQYF. CDR3 coding DNA: TGCGCCAGCAGCCCAGAAGGCGTAGCGGGAGGGCCTCCCCTAACGCAGTATTTT.

V and J are TRBV11-1 and TRBJ1-6; no firm D call. V dropped 4 bases and J dropped 8 bases, with 6 bases sitting between them. CDR1 is SGHAT and CDR2 is FQDESV in the germline V gene (reference sequence). The CDR3 runs 12 residues. CDR3 sequence (DNA): TGTGCCAGCAGCTCCCAAGATTCACCCCTCCACTTT. Protein: CASSSQDSPLHF.

This chain uses TRBV7-9 with TRBJ1-1; 10 nucleotides line up with TRBD1. This CDR3 has 14 residues. Germline V gives CDR1 SEHNR, CDR2 FQNEAQ (reference sequence). V was pared by 5 bases and J by 7 bases, with 7 bases of the junction left unmatched. CDR3 in DNA: TGTGCCAGCAGCCTCCCCGGGACAGGGGTTGAAGCTTTCTTT. Translating gives CASSLPGTGVEAFF.

The CDR3 bases are TGTGCCAGCAGCCCGCAGTACTCTGGAAACACCATATATTTT. This gives the protein CASSPQYSGNTIYF. The chain links TRBV7-2 to TRBJ1-3; D call uncertain. Germline CDR1 reads SGHTA; CDR2 reads FQGNSA. This CDR3 region has 14 residues. V was trimmed by 5 bases and J by 0 bases, leaving 8 bases between them.

The rearrangement joins TRBV5-1 to TRBJ2-7, with D possibly being TRBD1 or TRBD2 (5 bases each). The CDR3 has 17 amino acids. V lost 2 bases and J 5 bases, leaving 23 bases between the germline ends. Germline CDR1 and CDR2: SGHRS and YFSETQ. For the CDR3, the DNA is TGCGCCAGCAGCTTTTTGGGTTTGGGGGAAGTTATCGACGAGCAGTACTTC. Translation: CASSFLGLGEVIDEQYF.

The chain has TRBV5-1 and TRBJ2-7, with 7 positions matching TRBD2. Losses at the gene ends were 2 bases for V and 6 bases for J; bases not matched to a gene: 8. From germline, CDR1 is SGHRS and CDR2 YFSETQ. The CDR3 extends over 14 amino acids. The CDR3 protein is CASSLWTGGTEQYF. DNA of the CDR3: TGCGCCAGCAGCTTATGGACCGGGGGGACCGAGCAGTACTTC.

The sample holds a few counts of this clone. The chain uses TRBV7-9 and TRBJ1-1; D ambiguous. With 1 base removed from V and 10 bases from J, the gap between germline ends came to 19 bases. The CDR3 is 15 residues long. Germline CDR1 is SEHNR and CDR2 is FQNEAQ (reference sequence). CDR3 amino acids: CASSLGVGRRQRAFF. The CDR3 coding sequence is TGTGCCAGCAGCTTAGGCGTCGGACGCCGGCAGCGAGCTTTCTTT.

The CDR3 bases are TGTGCCAGCAGCCCGGGGACCCAAGAGACCCAGTACTTC. Its translation: CASSPGTQETQYF. This sequence joins TRBV6-5 and TRBJ2-5, with D possibly called TRBD1 or TRBD2 (5 bases each). CDR1 is MNHEY, CDR2 SVGAGI, per germline. The CDR3 totals 13 residues. Deletions cut 6 bases from V and 1 base from J, with 9 bases between.

The chain joins TRBV4-1 to TRBJ1-1; D call uncertain. Per the germline V gene, CDR1 is MGHRA and CDR2 is YSYEKL. The length of the CDR3 is 17 residues. V gave up 0 bases and J gave up 4 bases, with 18 bases separating them. CDR3 sequence: CASSQDKYRNGLTEAFF. The CDR3 nucleotides read TGCGCCAGCAGCCAAGATAAGTATCGCAACGGTCTCACTGAAGCTTTCTTT.

This chain joins TRBV30 and TRBJ2-1, with 7 bases fitting TRBD2. Germline trimming cut 3 bases from V and 3 bases from J; bases unmatched to any gene: 8. This CDR3 region has 15 residues. Germline loops: CDR1 GTSNPN, CDR2 SVGIG (reference sequence). The CDR3 loop reads CAWSAGDWDYNEQFF. CDR3 in DNA: TGTGCCTGGAGCGCGGGGGACTGGGACTACAATGAGCAGTTCTTC.

The genes are TRBV9 and TRBJ2-7; D uncertain. Germline lookup yields CDR1 SGDLS and CDR2 YYNGEE. With 0 bases removed from V and 4 bases from J, the gap between germline ends came to 11 bases. The CDR3 sequence is 14 residues long. The CDR3 nucleotides read TGTGCCAGCAGCGTAGGAAGGGATCGGTACGAGCAGTACTTC. Translation: CASSVGRDRYEQYF.

In this sample, this clone turned up a few times. This rearrangement joins TRBV28 to TRBJ2-7; tentative D call: TRBD1 (5 bases). There are 15 residues in the CDR3. V lost 5 bases and J lost 2, with 16 bases in between. The germline gives CDR1 MDHEN, CDR2 SYDVKM. In DNA form, the CDR3 reads TGTGCCAGCAGTCCACAGGCCCGGCCGGCCTACGAGCAGTACTTC. Translated, it gives CASSPQARPAYEQYF.

Regarding this clone: Other DNA sequences in this sample translate to the same CDR3. The genes are TRBV5-1 and TRBJ2-1; 10 bases align to TRBD2. The CDR3 loop spans 15 amino acids. The germline CDR1 and CDR2 sequences are SGHRS and YFSETQ. V lost 0 bases to trimming and J lost 5 bases; unmatched junction nucleotides: 2. The CDR3 DNA reads TGCGCCAGCAGCTTGGGAACTAGCGGGAACAATGAGCAGTTCTTC. This sequence encodes CASSLGTSGNNEQFF.

The chain is built from TRBV9 and TRBJ2-5; maybe TRBD2 (6 bases). Germline V gene lookup returns CDR1 SGDLS and CDR2 YYNGEE. The CDR3 covers 14 residues. Trimming left V 4 bases short and J 5 bases short, with 15 bases between. The CDR3 spells CASSPWAREETQYF. Written as DNA, the CDR3 is TGTGCCAGCAGCCCGTGGGCCCGGGAGGAGACCCAGTACTTC.

This clone was found once. The chain couples TRBV4-2 to TRBJ2-5; 7 bases align to TRBD2. The CDR3 spans 16 residues. Germline trimming cut 1 base from V and 4 bases from J; bases unmatched to any gene: 9. Germline V gene data show CDR1 as LGHNA and CDR2 as YNFKEQ. CDR3 region: CASSQGSGASLETQYF. The CDR3, as DNA: TGTGCCAGCAGCCAAGGGAGCGGGGCTTCCTTAGAGACCCAGTACTTC.

The chain links TRBV9 to TRBJ2-5, with D perhaps matching TRBD1 (5 bases). The germline CDR1 and CDR2 sequences are SGDLS and YYNGEE. Deletions cut 3 bases from V and 2 bases from J, with 14 bases between. The CDR3 is 15 amino acids. DNA of the CDR3: TGTGCCAGCAGCGCACAGGTTCTTGGACAAGAGACCCAGTACTTC. Its protein is CASSAQVLGQETQYF.

V is TRBV7-3 and J is TRBJ2-1; 9 bases align to TRBD2. The CDR3 has 15 residues. CDR1 and CDR2 from the germline V gene are SGHTA and FQGTGA. V was pared by 2 bases and J by 8 bases, with 7 bases of the junction left unmatched. CDR3 bases: TGTGCCAGCAGCTTAGGGGTAGCGGGAGCCCATGAGCAGTTCTTC. Residues: CASSLGVAGAHEQFF.

This chain links TRBV19 with TRBJ1-1, with D possibly TRBD1 on 6 matching bases. The V and J ends lost 5 bases and 4 bases respectively, with 14 bases between them. Per the germline V gene, CDR1 is LNHDA and CDR2 is SQIVND (reference sequence). This CDR3 region has 14 residues. CDR3 in amino acids: CASSLGGSGTEAFF. The CDR3 nucleotides are TGTGCCAGTAGTCTGGGGGGCTCCGGCACTGAAGCTTTCTTT.